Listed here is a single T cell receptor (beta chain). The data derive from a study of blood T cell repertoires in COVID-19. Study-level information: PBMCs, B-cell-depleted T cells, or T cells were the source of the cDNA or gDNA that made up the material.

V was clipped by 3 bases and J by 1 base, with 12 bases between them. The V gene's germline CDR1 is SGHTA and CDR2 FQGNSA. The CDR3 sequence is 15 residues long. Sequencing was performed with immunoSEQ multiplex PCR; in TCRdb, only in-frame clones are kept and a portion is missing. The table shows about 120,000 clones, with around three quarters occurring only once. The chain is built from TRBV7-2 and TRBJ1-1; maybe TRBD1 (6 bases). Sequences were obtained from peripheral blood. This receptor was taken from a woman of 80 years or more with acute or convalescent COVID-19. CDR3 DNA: TGTGCCAGCAGCTTCTTTTTGGGGGCGAACACTGAAGCTTTCTTT. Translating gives CASSFFLGANTEAFF.